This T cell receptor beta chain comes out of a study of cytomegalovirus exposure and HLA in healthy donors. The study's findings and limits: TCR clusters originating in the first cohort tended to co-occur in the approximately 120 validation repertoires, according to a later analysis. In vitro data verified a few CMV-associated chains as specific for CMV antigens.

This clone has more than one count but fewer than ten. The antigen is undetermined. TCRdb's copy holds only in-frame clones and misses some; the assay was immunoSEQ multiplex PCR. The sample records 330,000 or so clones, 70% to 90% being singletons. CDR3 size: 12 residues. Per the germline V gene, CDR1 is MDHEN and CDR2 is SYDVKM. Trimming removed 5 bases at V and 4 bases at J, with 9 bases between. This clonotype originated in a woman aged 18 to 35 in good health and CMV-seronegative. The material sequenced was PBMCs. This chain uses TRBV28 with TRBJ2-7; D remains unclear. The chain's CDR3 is CASSASTYEQYF. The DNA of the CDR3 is TGTGCCAGCAGTGCATCGACTTACGAGCAGTACTTC.